Sequencing of this T cell receptor beta chain was carried out in a study of chemoradiotherapy in HPV16-positive cancers. As for the study in general: Functional T-cell assays on a couple of HPV16-positive patients' cells defined candidate HPV-specific clones and common TCR motifs.

Samples were taken several times over chemoradiotherapy. Germline CDR1 reads SGHVS; CDR2 reads FQNEAQ. The CDR3 covers 14 residues. Trimming removed 7 bases from V and 6 bases from J, with 15 bases in between. TCRdb keeps only in-frame clones here, not all; method: immunoSEQ multiplex PCR. The repertoire holds under 14,000 clones, with approximately 74% as singletons. Points from the study as a whole: The functional HPV-specific definition rests on just a couple of HPV16-positive patients. During treatment, candidate HPV-specific clones and E7-related motifs expanded in tumor.

With regard to this clone: Its target is unknown.

The clonotype originates from a human donor with HPV-associated anogenital cancer. J is TRBJ2-2 and V is TRBV7-8, with D uncertain. The specimen was collected from a patient who underwent chemoradiotherapy. The CDR3 nucleotides read TGTGCCAGCACCCTAGGGCGCCGGGCCGGGGAGCTGTTTTTT. Its protein is CASTLGRRAGELFF.